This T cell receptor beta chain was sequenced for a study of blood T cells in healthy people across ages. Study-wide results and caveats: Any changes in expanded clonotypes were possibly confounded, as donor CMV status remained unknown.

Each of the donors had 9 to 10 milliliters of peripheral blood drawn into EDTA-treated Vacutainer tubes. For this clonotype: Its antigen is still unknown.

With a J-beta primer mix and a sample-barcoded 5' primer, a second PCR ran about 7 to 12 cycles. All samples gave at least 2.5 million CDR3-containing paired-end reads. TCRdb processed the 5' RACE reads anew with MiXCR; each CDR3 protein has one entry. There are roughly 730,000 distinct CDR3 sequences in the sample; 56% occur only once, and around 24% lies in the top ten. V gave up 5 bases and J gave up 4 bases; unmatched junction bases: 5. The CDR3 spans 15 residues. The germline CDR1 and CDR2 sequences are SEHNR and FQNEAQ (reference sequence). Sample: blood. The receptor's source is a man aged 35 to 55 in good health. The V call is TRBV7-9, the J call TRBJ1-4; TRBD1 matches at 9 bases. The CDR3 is CASSPLDRGNEKLFF. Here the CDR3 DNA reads TGTGCCAGCAGCCCCCTGGACAGGGGTAATGAAAAACTGTTTTTT.